A single sample is the source of the 10 T cell receptor beta chains below, sequenced in a study of CXCR3-negative and CXCR3-positive naive CD8 T cells. It was by 5' RACE with UMI labels that the TRB cDNA libraries were prepared. Each CDR3 protein gets one entry in TCRdb, which reprocessed the 5' RACE reads and gives no DNA. Its listing shows roughly 8,000 distinct CDR3 sequences. The sample was naive CXCR3- CD8+ T cells from blood. The subset was: CD45RO-CCR7+CD27+CD95- naive CD8+ T cells lacking CXCR3 (TNR3-). Every receptor here comes from a human donor in good health. Some clones in this sample may be carry-over from other donors' samples.

This clonotype is deemed medium-sized by its frequency. The rearrangement uses TRBV29-1 and TRBJ2-7; TCRdb selects TRBD1, and the lack of DNA leaves this call unchecked. Germline assignment: CDR1 SQVTM and CDR2 ANQGSEA. The CDR3 totals 17 residues. This chain's CDR3 is CSVSPQGPLSAFYEQYF.

Considering frequency, this clonotype is medium-sized. V is TRBV28 and J is TRBJ2-7; TCRdb gives TRBD1 as the D gene, but with no DNA this cannot be confirmed. Per the germline V gene, CDR1 is MDHEN and CDR2 is SYDVKM. The CDR3 runs 14 residues. The CDR3 protein is CASSSPPENYEQYF.

CDR3 loop: CASSSGTGTHEQYF. V and J are TRBV5-1 and TRBJ2-7; checking the TCRdb D call of TRBD1 is not possible without DNA. CDR3 length: 14 amino acids. Looked up from germline, CDR1 is SGHRS and CDR2 is YFSETQ. Combining the CDR3 with reference TRBV5-1 and TRBJ2-7 gives the whole variable domain KAGVTQTPRYLIKTRGQQVTLSCSPISGHRSVSWYQQTPGQGLQFLFEYFSETQRNKGNFPGRFSGRQFSNSRSEMNVSTLELGDSALYLCASSSGTGTHEQYFGPGTRLTVT.

This clonotype registers medium-sized by frequency. The V call is TRBV29-1, the J call TRBJ1-2; absent DNA, TCRdb's TRBD1 call cannot be checked. The germline V gene encodes CDR1 SQVTM and CDR2 ANQGSEA. The CDR3 consists of 13 residues. This chain's CDR3 is CSGVSGDGYGYTF.

This rearrangement joins TRBV29-1 to TRBJ2-5; TCRdb calls TRBD2, which cannot be checked without DNA. The germline V gene has CDR1 SQVTM and CDR2 ANQGSEA. This CDR3 region has 13 residues. Here the CDR3 reads CSVATSLIGTQYF.

Judged by frequency, this clonotype is medium-sized. V gene TRBV29-1 combines with J gene TRBJ2-3; TCRdb's assignment of TRBD1 cannot be checked, as there is no DNA. The CDR3 is 13 residues long. Germline V gene sequence: CDR1 SQVTM, CDR2 ANQGSEA. The CDR3 sequence: CSVETGETDTQYF.

V and J are TRBV11-3 and TRBJ2-1; the TCRdb call, TRBD2, lacks DNA for checking. Looked up from germline, CDR1 is SGHNT and CDR2 is YENEEA. This CDR3 region has 15 residues. CDR3 sequence reads: CASSFSGLGHNEQFF.

This chain links TRBV29-1 with TRBJ2-1. The CDR3 has 13 residues. Germline V CDR1 and CDR2: SQVTM, ANQGSEA. CDR3 loop: CSMRTASYNEQFF.

This chain connects TRBV5-4 to TRBJ2-1; TCRdb proposes TRBD1, but this gene call is untestable without DNA. Germline lookup yields CDR1 SGHNT and CDR2 YYREEE (reference sequence). This CDR3 has 16 amino acids. The CDR3 here is CASSTPDTFLYNEQFF.

V and J are TRBV5-1 and TRBJ2-3. CDR3 size: 15 residues. The germline CDR1 and CDR2 sequences are SGHRS and YFSETQ. CDR3 sequence reads: CASSLEQTLTDTQYF.